This entry describes one T cell receptor (beta chain). The V gene end was trimmed by 0 bases and the J gene end by 3 bases; junction bases not matched to a gene: 10. There are 18 residues in the CDR3. Germline V CDR1 and CDR2: SGHNT, YYREEE (reference sequence). The authors made TCR beta cDNA from roughly 480 ng total RNA with a constant-region primer. Three rounds of nested multiplex PCR with slightly modified ARM-PCR produced TCR beta libraries. It was with TRBV1-TRBV30 forward primers and a C-beta reverse primer that the first two PCR rounds were run, at around 11 cycles each. TCRdb fed the multiplex PCR reads into MiXCR, producing one record per CDR3 protein. The sample records 250,000 to 350,000 distinct CDR3 sequences, 58% being singletons. This entry is derived from a study of tumor-infiltrating lymphocytes in primary liver carcinoma. Unsorted whole blood supplied the RNA, and germline DNA was extracted too.

The chain carries TRBV5-4 and TRBJ2-2, with 8 bases identical to TRBD2. Specimen: peripheral blood. The clonotype comes from a woman under 40 with primary liver carcinoma and hepatitis B virus infection. Here the CDR3 DNA reads TGTGCCAGCAGCTTGGAGGGACTAGTGGGGGAGTACACCGGGGAGCTGTTTTTT. Its protein is CASSLEGLVGEYTGELFF.